This TCR beta chain was sequenced for a study of T cell responses to AZD1222 COVID-19 vaccine. General study results and limits: It was only after the peak T cell response that any repertoires were sampled. The donors showed a predominance of white British ancestry and of females, with possible underestimation of clonal diversity.

Concerning this clone: Its specificity is not known.

Germline CDR1 LNHDA, CDR2 SQIVND (reference sequence). The CDR3 spans 14 residues. Trimming left V 9 bases short and J 4 bases short, with 18 bases between. Using immunoSEQ multiplex PCR, the repertoire was profiled, and TCRdb retains in-frame clones only, with some absent. The sample records about 96,000 clones, 89% being singletons. The sequence was collected from an adult in good health. Sequencing was performed on peripheral blood, taken on day 0 of AZD1222 vaccination. This chain uses TRBV19 with TRBJ1-2; D is uncertain. CDR3 coding DNA: TGTGCCAGCCGCGAATTGGCAGTAGTCTATGGCTACACCTTC. Translating gives CASRELAVVYGYTF. The whole variable domain, filled in from reference TRBV19 and TRBJ1-2, reads DGGITQSPKYLFRKEGQNVTLSCEQNLNHDAMYWYRQDPGQGLRLIYYSQIVNDFQKGDIAEGYSVSREKKESFPLTVTSAQKNPTAFYLCASRELAVVYGYTFGSGTRLTVV.